This TCR beta chain was observed in a study of beta chain features in type 1 diabetes. Broader study findings: TCRB repertoires of naive, central memory and Treg cells appeared more similar among patients than among healthy donors. All four CD4+ subsets from Type 1 diabetes patients carried moderately but significantly shorter TCRB CDR3s.

Expressed TCRB transcripts were sequenced because the isolated RNA had all been reverse transcribed beforehand. The repertoire was sequenced with immunoSEQ multiplex PCR; TCRdb's copy has only in-frame clones and lacks some. Of a few hundred thousand clones listed, roughly 13% were seen once; the top ten hold about 0.016%. Trimming removed 9 bases from V and 5 bases from J, with 20 bases in between. This CDR3 comprises 15 residues. The germline CDR1 and CDR2 sequences are SGHRS and YFSETQ. This clone was seen a handful of times. Its antigen remains unknown. Purity (above 95%) was reached by all sorted populations.

Sequenced material: naive CD4+ T cells from blood. The chain employs TRBV5-1 and TRBJ2-2, with D perhaps TRBD1 (6 bases). This sequence was found in a woman aged 18-29 years with type 1 diabetes. The CDR3, as DNA: TGCGCCACCCGGGTCAATGGGGGCACGACCGGGGAGCTGTTTTTT. As protein: CATRVNGGTTGELFF.